Listed below are T cell receptor beta chains from one sample, sequenced in a study of T cell repertoires in aging, cancer and after chemotherapy. MiXCR, run by TCRdb on the multiplex PCR reads, gives a single entry per CDR3 protein. The sample lists 2,000 to 3,000 distinct CDR3 sequences; less than 25% were seen once. Material for sequencing was blood. These receptors were taken from a human donor with a solid tumor. CDR3s include the opening cysteine and the closing phenylalanine or tryptophan. A D gene is named only where the DNA matches it firmly. Size tells how often a clone was seen (once, few, many) or the class of an expanded clone, and some rows leave it out.

CDR3nt: TGCAGTGCTAGGGCGGGACACGGTGAAAAACTGTTTTTT; CDR3aa: CSARAGHGEKLFF; v_gene: TRBV20-1; abundance: .; d_gene: .; j_gene: TRBJ1-4
CDR3nt: TGCAGTGCTAGCTTAAGTCGGCGAGATACGCAGTATTTT; CDR3aa: CSASLSRRDTQYF; v_gene: TRBV20-1; abundance: medium-sized; d_gene: .; j_gene: TRBJ2-3
CDR3nt: TGTGCCAGCAGCTTCCGGACAGGGTCGACAGATACGCAGTATTTT; CDR3aa: CASSFRTGSTDTQYF; v_gene: TRBV11-3; abundance: few; d_gene: TRBD1; j_gene: TRBJ2-3
CDR3nt: TGCAGCGTGACGGACGGTAGCAATCAGCCCCAGCATTTT; CDR3aa: CSVTDGSNQPQHF; v_gene: TRBV29-1; abundance: large; d_gene: .; j_gene: TRBJ1-5
CDR3nt: TGTGCCAGCAGTTCCGTCGACAGGGCCCCCTACAATGAGCAGTTCTTC; CDR3aa: CASSSVDRAPYNEQFF; v_gene: TRBV6-5; abundance: large; d_gene: TRBD1; j_gene: TRBJ2-1
CDR3nt: TGTGCCACCAGTGACGGGACAGGGGGAACTAATGAAAAACTGTTTTTT; CDR3aa: CATSDGTGGTNEKLFF; v_gene: TRBV24-1; abundance: once; d_gene: TRBD1; j_gene: TRBJ1-4
CDR3nt: TGTGCCAGCAGTCAGACAGGGGGTAATGAAAAACTGTTTTTT; CDR3aa: CASSQTGGNEKLFF; v_gene: TRBV6-5; abundance: few; d_gene: TRBD1; j_gene: TRBJ1-4
CDR3nt: TGTGCCAGTAGTAGTAGCATTCTATCGACTAATGAAAAACTGTTTTTT; CDR3aa: CASSSSILSTNEKLFF; v_gene: TRBV19; abundance: few; d_gene: .; j_gene: TRBJ1-4
CDR3nt: TGTGCCAGCAGCTCCGGGACAGCAAAAGAGACCCAGTACTTC; CDR3aa: CASSSGTAKETQYF; v_gene: TRBV28; abundance: few; d_gene: TRBD1; j_gene: TRBJ2-5
CDR3nt: TGTGCCAGCAGCCGAAGCCGGACCCGAGCAGACACCGGGGAGCTGTTTTTT; CDR3aa: CASSRSRTRADTGELFF; v_gene: TRBV12-3/TRBV12-4; abundance: .; d_gene: .; j_gene: TRBJ2-2
CDR3nt: TGTGCCAGCAGCGCAGCCGCCCAAGGACAGGGCCCGAGGTACTTC; CDR3aa: CASSAAAQGQGPRYF; v_gene: TRBV9; abundance: .; d_gene: TRBD1; j_gene: TRBJ2-4
CDR3nt: TGCAGTGCTAGGATACGGGGTCCAGGGGCTTTCTTT; CDR3aa: CSARIRGPGAFF; v_gene: TRBV20-1; abundance: .; d_gene: .; j_gene: TRBJ1-1
CDR3nt: TGCGCCAGCAGTGAAGGGGCAAATAACTATGGCTACACCTTC; CDR3aa: CASSEGANNYGYTF; v_gene: TRBV5-1; abundance: .; d_gene: .; j_gene: TRBJ1-2
CDR3nt: TGTGCCAGCAGTTCGATAGAACGGCCTGAAGCTTTCTTT; CDR3aa: CASSSIERPEAFF; v_gene: TRBV28; abundance: .; d_gene: .; j_gene: TRBJ1-1
CDR3nt: TGCGCCAGCAGCTTTTCCACAGGGGGCAACTATGGCTACACCTTC; CDR3aa: CASSFSTGGNYGYTF; v_gene: TRBV5-1; abundance: few; d_gene: TRBD1; j_gene: TRBJ1-2
CDR3nt: TGCAGTGCTAGAGTGAGACTAGCGGGCTCCAAAAACATTCAGTACTTC; CDR3aa: CSARVRLAGSKNIQYF; v_gene: TRBV20-1; abundance: .; d_gene: TRBD2; j_gene: TRBJ2-4
CDR3nt: TGTGCCTCCTCCCCAAGCTCTGGGGCCAACGTCCTGACTTTC; CDR3aa: CASSPSSGANVLTF; v_gene: TRBV10-3; abundance: few; d_gene: .; j_gene: TRBJ2-6
CDR3nt: TGTGCCTGGGTCACTCGGACAGACACCGGGGAGCTGTTTTTT; CDR3aa: CAWVTRTDTGELFF; v_gene: TRBV30; abundance: large; d_gene: .; j_gene: TRBJ2-2
CDR3nt: TGTGCCACCAGCAGGGGACAGGGTTGGGAGACCCAGTACTTC; CDR3aa: CATSRGQGWETQYF; v_gene: TRBV15; abundance: .; d_gene: TRBD1; j_gene: TRBJ2-5
CDR3nt: TGCAGTGCTACGTGGGCGGGAGGGCCGAAGGTGACAGATACGCAGTATTTT; CDR3aa: CSATWAGGPKVTDTQYF; v_gene: TRBV20-1; abundance: .; d_gene: TRBD2; j_gene: TRBJ2-3
CDR3nt: TGTGCCAGCTCCTTGCGGGGGGGAGCAGAGACCCAGTACTTC; CDR3aa: CASSLRGGAETQYF; v_gene: TRBV5-5; abundance: .; d_gene: TRBD2; j_gene: TRBJ2-5
CDR3nt: TGTGCCAGTAGCCCTAAATTCGCGGCTAGAGAGCAGTACTTC; CDR3aa: CASSPKFAAREQYF; v_gene: TRBV19; abundance: few; d_gene: .; j_gene: TRBJ2-7
CDR3nt: TGTGCCAGCAGTCATACTAGCGGAGCGGGGCCCTACGAGCAGTACTTC; CDR3aa: CASSHTSGAGPYEQYF; v_gene: TRBV6-2/TRBV6-3; abundance: .; d_gene: TRBD2; j_gene: TRBJ2-7
CDR3nt: TGTGCCAGCAGCGTAGGGGCCACTGGCAATCAGCCCCAGCATTTT; CDR3aa: CASSVGATGNQPQHF; v_gene: TRBV9; abundance: .; d_gene: .; j_gene: TRBJ1-5
CDR3nt: TGTGCCAGCAGAACCCCGACAGCGGGAGGAGAGACCCAGTACTTC; CDR3aa: CASRTPTAGGETQYF; v_gene: TRBV28; abundance: .; d_gene: TRBD2; j_gene: TRBJ2-5
CDR3nt: TGCAGCGTTGCCGCCGTCGGCAGTAACTCTGGGGCCAACGTCCTGACTTTC; CDR3aa: CSVAAVGSNSGANVLTF; v_gene: TRBV29-1; abundance: large; d_gene: .; j_gene: TRBJ2-6
CDR3nt: TGTGCCAGCAGTCCCGGACAGGGGAATGAAAAACTGTTTTTT; CDR3aa: CASSPGQGNEKLFF; v_gene: TRBV12-3/TRBV12-4; abundance: .; d_gene: TRBD1; j_gene: TRBJ1-4
CDR3nt: TGCAGTGCTAGAAGAGGGAGCGGGAGGGCCCCAGATACGCAGTATTTT; CDR3aa: CSARRGSGRAPDTQYF; v_gene: TRBV20-1; abundance: .; d_gene: TRBD2; j_gene: TRBJ2-3
CDR3nt: TGCAGTGCTTCCGGGGCTAGCGGGAGGGTGGTAGATACGCAGTATTTT; CDR3aa: CSASGASGRVVDTQYF; v_gene: TRBV20-1; abundance: .; d_gene: TRBD2; j_gene: TRBJ2-3
CDR3nt: TGTGCCAGCAAGGCGGGAGCCTCCGAGCAGTACTTC; CDR3aa: CASKAGASEQYF; v_gene: TRBV28; abundance: few; d_gene: TRBD2; j_gene: TRBJ2-7
CDR3nt: TGTGCCAGCAGCTTAGGTAGGGGTTCAGAGACCCAGTACTTC; CDR3aa: CASSLGRGSETQYF; v_gene: TRBV12-3/TRBV12-4; abundance: .; d_gene: .; j_gene: TRBJ2-5
CDR3nt: TGTGCCAGCAGTTCGTCGAGGTGGACTAGCACTCAGTCGGATACGCAGTATTTT; CDR3aa: CASSSSRWTSTQSDTQYF; v_gene: TRBV6-2/TRBV6-3; abundance: .; d_gene: TRBD2; j_gene: TRBJ2-3
CDR3nt: TGTGCCAGCAGTTACTCGATTTTGGCGGGGGCGAACGAGCAGTACTTC; CDR3aa: CASSYSILAGANEQYF; v_gene: TRBV6-2/TRBV6-3; abundance: .; d_gene: .; j_gene: TRBJ2-7
CDR3nt: TGCGCCAGCAGCTTACGCGGGGGGGCCGGGGAGCAGTACTTC; CDR3aa: CASSLRGGAGEQYF; v_gene: TRBV5-1; abundance: .; d_gene: TRBD2; j_gene: TRBJ2-7
CDR3nt: TGTGCCAGCACGGGGAGAGGTGGCTACACCTTC; CDR3aa: CASTGRGGYTF; v_gene: TRBV6-5; abundance: medium-sized; d_gene: .; j_gene: TRBJ1-2
CDR3nt: TGTGCCAGCAGTGAAATTGGGGCGTGGAACACCATATATTTT; CDR3aa: CASSEIGAWNTIYF; v_gene: TRBV6-1; abundance: few; d_gene: .; j_gene: TRBJ1-3
CDR3nt: TGTGCCAGCAGTGAAACTAGCGGGGTGTCCTACGAGCAGTACTTC; CDR3aa: CASSETSGVSYEQYF; v_gene: TRBV27; abundance: .; d_gene: TRBD2; j_gene: TRBJ2-7
CDR3nt: TGTGCCAGCAGCTTATCGGCGAGTCTTCTCTACGAGCAGTACTTC; CDR3aa: CASSLSASLLYEQYF; v_gene: TRBV7-9; abundance: .; d_gene: .; j_gene: TRBJ2-7
CDR3nt: TGCAGTGCTGAACTTAGAGGGAGGGAAGAGACCCAGTACTTC; CDR3aa: CSAELRGREETQYF; v_gene: TRBV20-1; abundance: .; d_gene: TRBD2; j_gene: TRBJ2-5
CDR3nt: TGTGCCAGCAGCTGGACCCCAGCGAACACTGAAGCTTTCTTT; CDR3aa: CASSWTPANTEAFF; v_gene: TRBV7-2; abundance: few; d_gene: .; j_gene: TRBJ1-1
CDR3nt: TGTGCCAGCAGCCTCCAGGGGGCTAAATTGGATGAGCAGTTCTTC; CDR3aa: CASSLQGAKLDEQFF; v_gene: TRBV7-3; abundance: .; d_gene: TRBD1; j_gene: TRBJ2-1
CDR3nt: TGTGCCAGCAGGCGGGACAGGGTGCGAGGAAACACCATATATTTT; CDR3aa: CASRRDRVRGNTIYF; v_gene: TRBV6-5; abundance: .; d_gene: TRBD1; j_gene: TRBJ1-3
CDR3nt: TGTGCCAGCAGCTTACTCACTCTGACTAATGAAAAACTGTTTTTT; CDR3aa: CASSLLTLTNEKLFF; v_gene: TRBV7-6; abundance: medium-sized; d_gene: .; j_gene: TRBJ1-4
CDR3nt: TGCAGTGCTTTTCCCTTAGCGGGAGGGGAGACCCAGTACTTC; CDR3aa: CSAFPLAGGETQYF; v_gene: TRBV20-1; abundance: .; d_gene: TRBD2; j_gene: TRBJ2-5
CDR3nt: TGTGCCAGCAGCGGGGGGACTAGCGGGTACAATGAGCAGTTCTTC; CDR3aa: CASSGGTSGYNEQFF; v_gene: TRBV9; abundance: .; d_gene: TRBD2; j_gene: TRBJ2-1
CDR3nt: TGTGCCTGGAAGGTAGGGGACGCCTATGGCTACACCTTC; CDR3aa: CAWKVGDAYGYTF; v_gene: TRBV30; abundance: .; d_gene: .; j_gene: TRBJ1-2
CDR3nt: TGTGCCAGCAGCTTAACAGGGACGGGCGAGCAGTACTTC; CDR3aa: CASSLTGTGEQYF; v_gene: TRBV11-1; abundance: medium-sized; d_gene: .; j_gene: TRBJ2-7
CDR3nt: TGTGCCAGCAGCCCGCCCGGGACTAGCGGTTACAATGAGCAGTTCTTC; CDR3aa: CASSPPGTSGYNEQFF; v_gene: TRBV9; abundance: .; d_gene: TRBD2; j_gene: TRBJ2-1
CDR3nt: TGTGCCAGTAGGCGACTAGCGGGAGGCACAGATACGCAGTATTTT; CDR3aa: CASRRLAGGTDTQYF; v_gene: TRBV19; abundance: .; d_gene: TRBD2; j_gene: TRBJ2-3
CDR3nt: TGTGCCAGTAGTATAAAGGGAGGTGGGACCCAGTACTTC; CDR3aa: CASSIKGGGTQYF; v_gene: TRBV19; abundance: .; d_gene: .; j_gene: TRBJ2-5
CDR3nt: TGTGCCAGCAGACAAATGGGGGGACAGGGGGGCAATGAGCAGTTCTTC; CDR3aa: CASRQMGGQGGNEQFF; v_gene: TRBV27; abundance: .; d_gene: TRBD1; j_gene: TRBJ2-1
CDR3nt: TGCAGTGCTTACGGACTAGCCGAGACCCAGTACTTC; CDR3aa: CSAYGLAETQYF; v_gene: TRBV20-1; abundance: medium-sized; d_gene: TRBD2; j_gene: TRBJ2-5
CDR3nt: TGTGCCAGCAGTTTGAGACGGGGGCCAGGGGAGACCCAGTACTTC; CDR3aa: CASSLRRGPGETQYF; v_gene: TRBV12-3/TRBV12-4; abundance: few; d_gene: .; j_gene: TRBJ2-5